These 14 T cell receptor beta chains were all obtained from the same sample, sequenced in a study of T cell responses to AZD1222 COVID-19 vaccine. Generated by immunoSEQ multiplex PCR, the TCRdb table keeps only in-frame clones and is missing some. The sample consists of about 120,000 clones, roughly 90% of them appearing once. The sequenced sample was peripheral blood, obtained on day 0 of AZD1222 vaccination. Every receptor here comes from an adult in good health.

This chain uses TRBV7-9 with TRBJ1-2, with D unclear. Looked up from germline, CDR1 is SEHNR and CDR2 is FQNEAQ (reference sequence). Trimming took 5 bases from V and 5 from J, leaving 9 bases between them. CDR3 length equals 12 residues. The CDR3 loop reads CASSAQWYGYTF. For the CDR3, the DNA is TGTGCCAGCAGCGCACAGTGGTATGGCTACACCTTC.

V is TRBV27 and J is TRBJ2-7, with 11 bases lining up with TRBD1. This CDR3 comprises 14 residues. The germline gives CDR1 MNHEY, CDR2 SMNVEV (reference sequence). V gave up 3 bases and J gave up 6 bases; unmatched junction bases: 4. In DNA, the CDR3 is TGTGCCAGCAGTTTTGCCGGGACAGGGGGCGAGCAGTACTTC. Its translation is CASSFAGTGGEQYF.

The chain employs TRBV7-9 and TRBJ1-2, with 8 bases that match TRBD1. This CDR3 has 14 residues. The germline CDR1 and CDR2 sequences are SEHNR and FQNEAQ (reference sequence). Losses at the gene ends were 6 bases for V and 5 bases for J; bases not matched to a gene: 8. The CDR3 region has the DNA TGTGCCAGCAGTCAGTGGACAGGGAGTTATGGCTACACCTTC. Translation: CASSQWTGSYGYTF. Full variable domain (rest looked up from reference TRBV7-9 and TRBJ1-2): DTGVSQNPRHKITKRGQNVTFRCDPISEHNRLYWYRQTLGQGPEFLTYFQNEAQLEKSRLLSDRFSAERPKGSFSTLEIQRTEQGDSAMYLCASSQWTGSYGYTFGSGTRLTVV.

This clone showed up just once. The chain links TRBV9 to TRBJ1-2, with D uncertain. V was shortened by 0 bases and J by 3 bases, with 9 bases between the two germline ends. This CDR3 has 14 residues. Germline CDR1 is SGDLS and CDR2 is YYNGEE. CDR3 in amino acids: CASSVARQDYGYTF. DNA for the CDR3: TGTGCCAGCAGCGTAGCTCGGCAGGACTATGGCTACACCTTC.

Here the CDR3 reads CASSPGTGDYHGYTF. The CDR3 nucleotides are TGTGCCAGCAGCCCCGGGACAGGGGATTATCATGGCTACACCTTC. The genes are TRBV6-5 and TRBJ1-2; TRBD1 matches 10 bases. V shed 6 bases, J shed 6 bases, and the junction held 10 bases outside the gene matches. The CDR3 consists of 15 residues. The germline V gene encodes CDR1 MNHEY and CDR2 SVGAGI.

V is TRBV15 and J is TRBJ2-7; 7 bases match TRBD1. V gave up 2 bases and J gave up 3 bases; unmatched junction bases: 13. The germline CDR1 and CDR2 sequences are LNHNV and YYDKDF (reference sequence). The CDR3 is made up of 17 amino acids. The CDR3 loop is CATSRPAGQVPDYEQYF. The DNA for the CDR3 is TGTGCCACCAGCAGACCAGCCGGACAGGTCCCAGACTACGAGCAGTACTTC.

V gene TRBV3-1 (or the pseudogene TRBV3-2) combines with J gene TRBJ1-6; D not resolved. The V gene lost 4 bases and the J gene lost 7 bases, with 14 bases spanning the gap. The CDR3 loop spans 15 amino acids. CDR1 and CDR2 from the germline V gene are LGHDT and YNNKEL (reference sequence). The CDR3 nucleotides read TGTGCCAGCAGCCCCGCGCGTTACCCGAATTCACCCCTCCACTTT. Translated: CASSPARYPNSPLHF.

This rearrangement joins TRBV6-6 to TRBJ1-1, with D possibly being TRBD1 (6 bases). The CDR3 covers 12 residues. The ends were cut back, 6 bases at V and 1 base at J, with 6 bases in the middle. Germline CDR1 is MNHNY and CDR2 is SVGAGI (reference sequence). The DNA for the CDR3 is TGTGCCAGCAGGACAGGGAACACTGAAGCTTTCTTT. This gives the protein CASRTGNTEAFF.

V is TRBV5-1 and J is TRBJ2-5; D gene unclear. The CDR3 sequence is 13 residues long. Germline CDR1 and CDR2: SGHRS and YFSETQ. V lost 0 bases, J lost 4 bases, and 7 bases lay in between. CDR3: CASSLALGETQYF. The CDR3 DNA reads as TGCGCCAGCAGCTTGGCCCTCGGAGAGACCCAGTACTTC.

This chain uses TRBV5-1 with TRBJ2-3; either TRBD1 or TRBD2 may fit D (7 bases each). Germline V lookup: CDR1 SGHRS, CDR2 YFSETQ. V was cut by 6 bases and J by 0 bases, with 11 bases left in between. There are 14 residues in the CDR3. CDR3 loop: CASIRGGSTDTQYF. The CDR3 DNA sequence: TGCGCCAGCATCAGGGGGGGGAGCACAGATACGCAGTATTTT.

The rearrangement uses TRBV14 and TRBJ2-1, with D possibly matching TRBD1 (6 bases). Trimming shortened V by 5 bases and J by 10 bases, and 12 bases separated the two germline ends. The V gene's germline CDR1 is SGHDN and CDR2 FVKESK. There are 12 residues in the CDR3. CDR3 region: CASSTNTGEQFF. The CDR3 bases are TGTGCCAGCAGCACAAATACAGGGGAGCAGTTCTTC.

The rearrangement uses TRBV9 and TRBJ2-5; TRBD1 agrees at 7 bases. The J segment lost 5 bases and the V segment lost 0 bases, leaving 4 bases of the junction unmatched. Germline V gene lookup returns CDR1 SGDLS and CDR2 YYNGEE. The CDR3 is 14 residues long. The CDR3 bases are TGTGCCAGCAGCGTAGACAGGGGTGGGGAGACCCAGTACTTC. Translation gives CASSVDRGGETQYF.

This sequence joins TRBV9 and TRBJ2-1; no firm D call. The CDR3 totals 18 residues. Trimming removed 0 bases at V and 7 bases at J, with 23 bases between. Looked up from germline, CDR1 is SGDLS and CDR2 is YYNGEE. DNA of the CDR3: TGTGCCAGCAGCGTAGTTTCGGATTCTCCAAATCTTTTGAATGAGCAGTTCTTC. Protein: CASSVVSDSPNLLNEQFF.

A word on this clone: The sample has other DNA sequences that encode this CDR3 too. The chain combines TRBV5-1 with TRBJ2-1; no reliable D call. Trimming stripped 4 bases from V and 0 bases from J, with 5 bases between. CDR3 length: 13 amino acids. Germline CDR1 reads SGHRS; CDR2 reads YFSETQ. The CDR3 sequence is CASSLSSYNEQFF. DNA for the CDR3: TGCGCCAGCAGCCTGAGCTCCTACAATGAGCAGTTCTTC.